This entry lists 24 T cell receptor beta chains sequenced from one sample in a study of read filtering for tumor transcriptome and immune sequencing. Molecular barcoded adaptors covering alpha/delta and beta/gamma chains were used on about 0.4 ug RNA. MiXCR, run by TCRdb on the reads, gives a single entry per CDR3 protein. The sample lists about 38,000 distinct CDR3 sequences, approximately 14% occurring once. Specimen: a population of CD138-negative cells sorted from bone marrow. Receptors originate from a donor older than 35 with multiple myeloma.

There are many counts of this clonotype. The genes are TRBV4-3 and TRBJ2-3, with D hard to call. Deletions cut 0 bases from V and 9 bases from J, with 22 bases between. Germline CDR1 is LGHNA and CDR2 is YSLEER. The CDR3 is 17 amino acids. CDR3 loop: CASSQDNVGRLTYTQYF. CDR3 nucleotide sequence: TGCGCCAGCAGCCAAGATAATGTGGGCCGGTTAACTTACACGCAGTATTTT.

The rearrangement uses TRBV12-3 or TRBV12-4 and TRBJ1-3, with a weak D call TRBD1 (5 bases). The CDR3 contains 16 residues. Trimming shortened V by 5 bases and J by 9 bases, and 23 bases separated the two germline ends. CDR3 loop: CASSQFRGSPEGTIYF. CDR3 DNA: TGTGCCAGCAGTCAATTCCGGGGCTCCCCGGAGGGCACCATATATTTT.

This clonotype has a handful of counts. The rearrangement uses TRBV6-6 and TRBJ1-3, with D perhaps TRBD1 (6 bases). V shed 6 bases and J shed 0 bases, with 12 bases lying between them. From germline, CDR1 is MNHNY and CDR2 SVGAGI (reference sequence). This CDR3 is 15 amino acids long. The CDR3 sequence: CASSTTTGSGNTIYF. Written as DNA, the CDR3 is TGTGCCAGCAGCACCACGACAGGCTCTGGAAACACCATATATTTT.

The sample holds a few counts of this clonotype. This may come from a read error, since a much larger clone is one base off. This rearrangement joins TRBV18 to TRBJ1-4, with TRBD1 as a possible D gene (5 bases). CDR1 KGHSH and CDR2 LQKENI come from the germline V gene. The CDR3 extends over 14 amino acids. V was clipped by 3 bases and J by 14 bases, with 19 bases between them. This CDR3 is CASSPTGQNEDLFF. CDR3 in DNA: TGTGCCAGCTCACCCACAGGACAAAATGAAGACCTGTTTTTT.

This clonotype was observed at least ten times. V gene TRBV7-9 combines with J gene TRBJ2-1, with D possibly TRBD1 on 5 matching bases. Germline assignment: CDR1 SEHNR and CDR2 FQNEAQ (reference sequence). This CDR3 is 15 amino acids long. V was shortened by 5 bases and J by 9 bases, with 20 bases between the two germline ends. The CDR3 nucleotides read TGTGCCAGCAGCCACAATAAAACAAGGGGCAGTGAGCAGTTCTTC. This codes for CASSHNKTRGSEQFF.

This clonotype was found once. This could be a read error, since a much larger clone is one nucleotide away. This sequence joins TRBV11-2 and TRBJ2-7, with 7 bases fitting TRBD1. The CDR3 length is 13 residues. Germline V gene sequence: CDR1 SGHAT, CDR2 FQNNGV. CDR3 bases: TGTGCCTGCAGTCCAGGCCCGGGACAGGAGCAGTACTTC. It encodes CACSPGPGQEQYF. The variable domain in full, completed from reference TRBV11-2 and TRBJ2-7, reads EAGVAQSPRYKIIEKRQSVAFWCNPISGHATLYWYQQILGQGPKLLIQFQNNGVVDDSQLPKDRFSAERLKGVDSTLKIQPAKLEDSAVYLCACSPGPGQEQYFGPGTRLTVT.

The chain carries TRBV5-1 and TRBJ1-1, with D possibly being TRBD1 (5 bases). CDR3 length: 15 residues. The V gene lost 3 bases and the J gene lost 1 base, with 13 bases spanning the gap. From germline, CDR1 is SGHRS and CDR2 YFSETQ. The CDR3 DNA is TGCGCCAGCAGCTCCCCGGGGGGGGGGAACACTGAAGCTTTCTTT. It translates to CASSSPGGGNTEAFF.

In this sample, this clonotype turned up a few times. The V call is TRBV6-2 or TRBV6-3, the J call TRBJ1-1; D not certain. CDR3 length: 14 amino acids. Trimming removed 0 bases from V and 5 bases from J, with 10 bases in between. CDR1 and CDR2 from the germline V gene are MNHEY and SVGEGT. The CDR3 bases are TGTGCCAGCAGTTACTCTTTGGGTTTTACTGAAGCTTTCTTT. Translation gives CASSYSLGFTEAFF.

Many counts were recorded for this clonotype. The rearrangement links TRBV28 to TRBJ2-1; TRBD1 is a possible D gene (5 bases). Germline-derived CDR1 and CDR2 are MDHEN and SYDVKM. There are 14 residues in the CDR3. V was clipped by 9 bases and J by 2 bases, with 14 bases between them. CDR3 region: CARETVNTYNEQFF. In DNA form, the CDR3 reads TGTGCCAGGGAGACAGTGAATACCTACAATGAGCAGTTCTTC.

This clonotype was recorded many times. The rearrangement links TRBV5-1 to TRBJ2-2; a weak D match, TRBD2 (5 bases). The CDR3 extends over 14 amino acids. Trimming cost V 4 bases and J 2 bases, with 9 bases left between them. The germline gives CDR1 SGHRS, CDR2 YFSETQ. The CDR3 region has the DNA TGCGCCAGCAGCCTAGGGAGAAACACCGGGGAGCTGTTTTTT. This translates into CASSLGRNTGELFF.

This clonotype has ten or more counts. V is TRBV27 and J is TRBJ2-3; maybe TRBD1 (7 bases). Germline-derived CDR1 and CDR2 are MNHEY and SMNVEV (reference sequence). With 5 bases removed from V and 2 bases from J, the gap between germline ends came to 23 bases. The CDR3 is 18 amino acids. The CDR3 sequence: CASSPYGAGGTDTDTQYF. In DNA form, the CDR3 reads TGTGCCAGCAGTCCCTACGGAGCAGGGGGGACCGACACAGATACGCAGTATTTT.

This chain uses TRBV6-6 with TRBJ1-5, with no clear D. V was pared by 10 bases and J by 4 bases, with 11 bases between. This CDR3 contains 12 residues. Germline-derived CDR1 and CDR2 are MNHNY and SVGAGI (reference sequence). The CDR3 sequence: CATQTGNQPQHF. In nucleotides, the CDR3 is TGTGCCACTCAAACGGGGAATCAGCCCCAGCATTTT.

This clonotype was seen many times. V is TRBV11-2 and J is TRBJ2-2; 10 nucleotides match TRBD1. This CDR3 is 16 amino acids long. J gave up 5 bases and V 7 bases, and 10 bases lay outside the gene matches. From germline, CDR1 is SGHAT and CDR2 FQNNGV. In DNA form, the CDR3 reads TGTGCCAGCATCCCGACCCCGGGACAGGGGACCGGGGAGCTGTTTTTT. Encoded protein: CASIPTPGQGTGELFF.

At least ten counts were recorded for this clonotype. The chain couples TRBV20-1 to TRBJ1-1, with TRBD1 identical over 9 bases. This CDR3 contains 12 residues. Germline V CDR1 and CDR2: DFQATT, SNEGSKA (reference sequence). V gave up 6 bases and J gave up 5 bases; unmatched junction bases: 4. In DNA, the CDR3 is TGCAGTGCCTGGGGACAGGGAACTGAAGCTTTCTTT. This translates into CSAWGQGTEAFF.

On this clonotype: It is likely a read error: a sequence one base away is far more abundant. The conserved phenylalanine or tryptophan normally closing the CDR3 is absent here, so this likely arose from a read error. The V and J genes are TRBV6-6 and TRBJ1-1; weak D call: TRBD1 (5 bases). Trimming cost V 8 bases and J 2 bases, with 21 bases left between them. Germline V CDR1 and CDR2: MNHNY, SVGAGI (reference sequence). The CDR3 length is 16 residues. CDR3 residues: CASRGGFGDLNTEAFI. The CDR3, as DNA: TGTGCCAGCCGTGGGGGATTCGGAGATCTCAACACTGAAGCTTTCATT.

This clonotype was counted a single time. A much larger clone is a single base away; this may be a read error. The chain combines TRBV3-1 with TRBJ2-3; 7 nucleotides match TRBD1. The germline CDR1 and CDR2 sequences are LGHDT and YNNKEL (reference sequence). This CDR3 comprises 15 residues. For the CDR3, the DNA is TGTGCCGGCAGCCAAGATTCGGCAGGGGGAGATACGCAGTATTTT. Translated, it gives CAGSQDSAGGDTQYF.

J is TRBJ2-1 and V is TRBV19; D is unresolved. This CDR3 is 12 amino acids long. CDR1 and CDR2 from the germline V gene are LNHDA and SQIVND (reference sequence). The V gene lost 5 bases and the J gene lost 10 bases, with 12 bases spanning the gap. The CDR3 nucleotides are TGTGCCAGTAGTTCTGGACCGGCGGAGCAGTTCTTC. As protein: CASSSGPAEQFF.

Turning to this clonotype: It is likely a read error, because the conserved phenylalanine at the end of the CDR3 is missing. The CDR3 DNA reads as TGCAGTGCTAGAGTAGCGGGAGTCAATGAGCAGTTCCTC. Translation gives CSARVAGVNEQFL. The chain joins TRBV20-1 to TRBJ2-1, with 9 bases matching TRBD2. Trimming removed 1 base from V and 6 bases from J; junction bases left unmatched: 1. The CDR3 contains 13 residues. Per germline, CDR1 DFQATT and CDR2 SNEGSKA (reference sequence).

Of note for this clonotype: One end of the junction is discordant with germline, which a read error may explain. This chain joins TRBV7-7 and TRBJ2-5; D assignment may be TRBD1 or TRBD2 (6 bases each). Germline CDR1 is SSHAT and CDR2 is FNYEAQ (reference sequence). The CDR3 consists of 14 residues. The CDR3 sequence: CASSFEGGLETQYF. DNA for the CDR3: TGTGCTAGCAGCTTCGAGGGGGGTCTAGAGACCCAGTACTTC.

Ten or more counts support this clonotype. The genes are TRBV6-5 and TRBJ1-6, with D possibly being TRBD1 (6 bases). This CDR3 region has 16 residues. CDR1 and CDR2 (germline): MNHEY, SVGAGI. Trimming removed 6 bases from V and 1 base from J, with 13 bases in between. The CDR3 DNA follows: TGTGCCAGCAGAAGGGTGGACAGTTCCTATAATTCACCCCTCCACTTT. Its protein is CASRRVDSSYNSPLHF.

This clonotype was recorded many times. The chain is built from TRBV18 and TRBJ1-1; unclear D gene. The CDR3 consists of 16 residues. Germline CDR1 is KGHSH and CDR2 is LQKENI. The germline V and J ends were trimmed by 1 base and 1 base, with 13 bases remaining between them. CDR3 protein: CASSPQGLLRNTEAFF. The CDR3 nucleotides read TGTGCCAGCTCACCACAAGGACTCCTCAGGAACACTGAAGCTTTCTTT.

This clonotype came up many times. This chain links TRBV11-3 with TRBJ2-3, with 7 nucleotides matching TRBD2. Germline V gene lookup returns CDR1 SGHNT and CDR2 YENEEA. The V gene end was trimmed by 5 bases and the J gene end by 3 bases; junction bases not matched to a gene: 8. The length of the CDR3 is 15 residues. The CDR3 here is CASSQGRVRTDTQYF. CDR3 coding DNA: TGTGCCAGCAGCCAAGGGAGGGTTCGGACAGATACGCAGTATTTT.

Many counts were recorded for this clonotype. The rearrangement joins TRBV7-6 to TRBJ2-1; the D is unclear. This CDR3 comprises 13 residues. Germline lookup yields CDR1 SGHVS and CDR2 FNYEAQ. Between the trimmed V and J ends, which lost 5 bases and 2 bases, there was a span of 7 bases. The CDR3 region has the DNA TGTGCCAGCAGCCGGATAGCCTACAATGAGCAGTTCTTC. It yields the protein CASSRIAYNEQFF.

This clonotype was seen repeatedly, ten times or more. The chain has TRBV7-9 and TRBJ1-1, with TRBD1 identical over 7 bases. V trimming: 4 bases; J trimming: 1 base; junction bases outside the gene matches: 3. The CDR3 has 14 residues. Germline V gives CDR1 SEHNR, CDR2 FQNEAQ (reference sequence). The CDR3 nucleotides read TGTGCCAGCAGCTACCAGGGGGGGAACACTGAAGCTTTCTTT. Protein: CASSYQGGNTEAFF.